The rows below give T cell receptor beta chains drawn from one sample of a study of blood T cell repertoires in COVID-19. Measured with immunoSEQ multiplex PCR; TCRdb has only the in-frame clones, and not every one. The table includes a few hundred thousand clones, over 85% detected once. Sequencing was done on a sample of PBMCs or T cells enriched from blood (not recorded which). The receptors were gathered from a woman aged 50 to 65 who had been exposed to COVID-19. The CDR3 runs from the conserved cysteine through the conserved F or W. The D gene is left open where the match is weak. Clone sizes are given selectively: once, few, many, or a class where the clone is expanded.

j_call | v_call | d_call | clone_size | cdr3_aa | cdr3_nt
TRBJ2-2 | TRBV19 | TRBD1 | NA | CASSGQGMVTGELFF | TGTGCCAGTAGCGGACAGGGGATGGTAACCGGGGAGCTGTTTTTT
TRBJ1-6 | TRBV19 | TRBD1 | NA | CASSPQGAGSPLHF | TGTGCCAGTAGTCCGCAGGGGGCTGGGTCACCCCTCCACTTT
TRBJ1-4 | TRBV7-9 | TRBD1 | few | CASSPGTGGEKLFF | TGTGCCAGCAGCCCAGGAACAGGGGGCGAAAAACTGTTTTTT
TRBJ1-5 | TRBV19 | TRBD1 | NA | CASSIPTGVGNQPQHF | TGTGCCAGTAGTATCCCCACAGGGGTCGGCAATCAGCCCCAGCATTTT
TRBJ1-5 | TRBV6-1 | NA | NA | CASREGTGKGNQPQHF | TGTGCCAGCAGGGAAGGAACAGGGAAAGGCAATCAGCCCCAGCATTTT
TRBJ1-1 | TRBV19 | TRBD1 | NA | CASRVDRGNTEAFF | TGTGCCAGTAGAGTAGACAGGGGGAACACTGAAGCTTTCTTT
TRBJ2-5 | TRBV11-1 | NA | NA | CASSNLGRNKQETQYF | TGTGCCAGCAGCAATTTGGGGAGAAATAAGCAAGAGACCCAGTACTTC
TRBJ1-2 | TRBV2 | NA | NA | CASSSGYGYTF | TGTGCCAGCAGCTCGGGTTATGGCTACACCTTC
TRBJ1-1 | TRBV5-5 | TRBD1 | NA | CASSFEPGQGIAEAFF | TGTGCCAGCAGCTTTGAGCCGGGACAGGGAATCGCTGAAGCTTTCTTT
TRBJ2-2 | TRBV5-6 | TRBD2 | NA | CASRPGRSWANTGELFF | TGTGCCAGCAGACCCGGGAGGTCATGGGCGAACACCGGGGAGCTGTTTTTT
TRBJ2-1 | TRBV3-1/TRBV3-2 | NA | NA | CASSPPRSPSYNEQFF | TGTGCCAGCAGCCCGCCTCGTAGTCCCTCCTACAATGAGCAGTTCTTC
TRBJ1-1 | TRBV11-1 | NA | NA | CASSQFPVRGTEAFF | TGTGCCAGCAGTCAATTCCCGGTCCGGGGCACTGAAGCTTTCTTT
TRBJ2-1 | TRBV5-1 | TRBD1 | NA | CASSHRDRGYNEQFF | TGCGCCAGCAGCCACCGGGACAGGGGTTACAATGAGCAGTTCTTC
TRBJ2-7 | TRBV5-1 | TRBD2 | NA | CASSLESGRVSYEQYF | TGCGCCAGCAGCTTGGAATCGGGGAGGGTTTCCTACGAGCAGTACTTC
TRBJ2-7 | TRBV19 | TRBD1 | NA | CASSASGGSSYEQYF | TGTGCCAGTAGTGCCTCAGGGGGAAGCTCCTACGAGCAGTACTTC
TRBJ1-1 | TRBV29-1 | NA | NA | CSVTGRNTEAFF | TGCAGCGTAACCGGGAGGAACACTGAAGCTTTCTTT
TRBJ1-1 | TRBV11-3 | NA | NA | CASSSPDTENTEAFF | TGTGCCAGCAGCTCCCCGGACACCGAGAACACTGAAGCTTTCTTT
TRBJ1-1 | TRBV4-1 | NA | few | CASSQSIVDTEAFF | TGCGCCAGCAGCCAAAGCATAGTGGACACTGAAGCTTTCTTT
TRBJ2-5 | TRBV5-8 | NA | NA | CASSLKDNSRKTQYF | TGTGCCAGCAGCTTGAAGGACAACAGTAGAAAGACCCAGTACTTC
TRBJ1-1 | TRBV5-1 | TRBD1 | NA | CASSLTGGDLRVNTEAFF | TGCGCCAGCAGCTTGACAGGGGGCGACCTTCGGGTGAACACTGAAGCTTTCTTT
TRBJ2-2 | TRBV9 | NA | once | CASSVRDTVTGELFF | TGTGCCAGCAGCGTCCGGGACACCGTCACCGGGGAGCTGTTTTTT
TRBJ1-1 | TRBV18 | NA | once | CASSPGGSSEAFF | TGTGCCAGCTCACCGGGGGGGTCTTCTGAAGCTTTCTTT
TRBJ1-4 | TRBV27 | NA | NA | CASSFRSHGVGGGLNEKLFF | TGTGCCAGCAGTTTTCGATCACATGGAGTTGGCGGCGGACTGAATGAAAAACTGTTTTTT